Here is one T cell receptor beta chain with its context. The sample originates from a study of blood T cell repertoires in COVID-19. Germline V gene sequence: CDR1 MDHEN, CDR2 SYDVKM. The CDR3 sequence is 15 residues long. V was pared by 4 bases and J by 9 bases, with 21 bases between. The repertoire was sequenced with immunoSEQ multiplex PCR; TCRdb's copy has only in-frame clones and lacks some. The sample shows 130,000 to 150,000 clones, more than 60% of them seen only once. The specimen was peripheral blood. The chain couples TRBV28 to TRBJ1-1, with D possibly matching TRBD1 (5 bases). The clonotype originates from a man older than 75 with acute or convalescent COVID-19. This CDR3 reads CASSSTSVGGRKAFF. CDR3 coding DNA: TGTGCCAGCAGTTCAACCTCCGTCGGGGGTCGGAAAGCTTTCTTT.